Listed below are T cell receptor beta chains from one sample, sequenced in a study of CD8+CD57+ T cells in acquired aplastic anemia. TCRdb redid the calling of the reads with MiXCR, one entry per CDR3 protein. The sample carries approximately 70,000 distinct CDR3 sequences, 45% to 70% recorded once. Material: sorted CD4+, CD8+, or CD8+CD57+ T cells (not recorded which) from PBMCs. All receptors derive from a human donor in good health, serving as a control. The CDR3 runs from the conserved cysteine through the conserved F or W. The D gene is left open where the match is weak. The size entry is marked missing in some rows and otherwise reads once, few, many or a size class.

>NA|TRBV29-1|NA|TRBJ1-2
TGCAGCGTCGCACTCGCACGGGACTATGGCTACACCTTC
CSVALARDYGYTF
>TRBD1|TRBV24-1|NA|TRBJ1-2
TGTGCCACCAGTGATTTAACTGAGGGGGCGCGGATCTATGGCTACACCTTC
CATSDLTEGARIYGYTF
>NA|TRBV7-9|NA|TRBJ1-1
TGTGCCAGCAGCTTAGCCTCGGCGCGGGACACTGAAGCTTTCTTT
CASSLASARDTEAFF
>NA|TRBV30|few|TRBJ1-1
TGTGCCTGGAGTAATAAAAATGGGGGTACGGCTTTCTTT
CAWSNKNGGTAFF
>TRBD1|TRBV19|once|TRBJ2-7
TGTGCCAGGAGTAGCAAGACAGGGCAAACCTACGAGCAGTACTTC
CARSSKTGQTYEQYF
>TRBD2|TRBV25-1|NA|TRBJ2-3
TGTGCCAGCAGTGAATTCGGGGGGGCAGGGACAGATACGCAGTATTTT
CASSEFGGAGTDTQYF
>NA|TRBV19|many|TRBJ2-7
TGTGCCACTACACCGTCCGGGACACCCTCGGGAGGGCAGTACTTC
CATTPSGTPSGGQYF
>TRBD2|TRBV12-3/TRBV12-4|many|TRBJ2-1
TGTGCCAGCACCTCACGCTGGACTAGCTCCTACAATGAGCAGTTCTTC
CASTSRWTSSYNEQFF
>NA|TRBV29-1|NA|TRBJ2-7
TGCAGCGACAGGGTACTGGACGAGCAGTACTTC
CSDRVLDEQYF
>NA|TRBV19|NA|TRBJ1-1
TGTGCCAGACCGGGACCCTCGAACACTGAAGCTTTCTTT
CARPGPSNTEAFF
>TRBD1|TRBV24-1|NA|TRBJ1-2
TGTGCCACCAGTGGTCGGACAGGGAATGGCTACACCTTC
CATSGRTGNGYTF
>TRBD1|TRBV7-7|NA|TRBJ1-2
TGTGCCAGCAGGAGGGACAGGGACGGCTACACCTTC
CASRRDRDGYTF
>NA|TRBV24-1|NA|TRBJ1-4
TGTGCCACCAGTTCCGGGACGGGGAGTGGAAAACTGTTTTTT
CATSSGTGSGKLFF
>NA|TRBV12-3/TRBV12-4|NA|TRBJ1-1
TGTGCCAGCAGTTGGGACACAGAAGCTTTCTTT
CASSWDTEAFF
>TRBD2|TRBV4-1|many|TRBJ2-7
TGCGCCAGCAGCCAAGTCAAGGCTAGCGGGTCCTACGAGCAGTACTTC
CASSQVKASGSYEQYF
>TRBD1|TRBV19|NA|TRBJ1-5
TGTGCCAGTAGTCCAGACAGGGTCGGCAATCAGCCCCAGCATTTT
CASSPDRVGNQPQHF
>TRBD1|TRBV19|medium-sized|TRBJ2-5
TGTGCCAGTAGTATCGCAACAGGGGGCCAAGAGACCCAGTACTTC
CASSIATGGQETQYF
>TRBD1|TRBV2|NA|TRBJ2-7
TGTGCCAGCAGTTACTCGCCAGGGGGCGTCTACGAGCAGTACTTC
CASSYSPGGVYEQYF
>TRBD2|TRBV19|NA|TRBJ2-1
TGTGCCAGTAGTATAGATCTTCTAGCGGCCGCATACAATGAGCAGTTCTTC
CASSIDLLAAAYNEQFF
>TRBD1|TRBV7-9|NA|TRBJ2-7
TGTGCCAGCATTGACAGGGCTTACGAGCAGTACTTC
CASIDRAYEQYF
>TRBD1|TRBV12-3/TRBV12-4|many|TRBJ1-2
TGTGCCAGCAGCCGACGACAGGGTGGCTACACCTTC
CASSRRQGGYTF
>TRBD2|TRBV2|NA|TRBJ2-2
TGTGCCACCGATAGCGGGACGAACACCGGGGAGCTGTTTTTT
CATDSGTNTGELFF
>NA|TRBV5-1|many|TRBJ2-1
TGCGCCAGCAGAGAGCAGGTGGTCGGGGAGCAGTTCTTC
CASREQVVGEQFF
>NA|TRBV7-9|NA|TRBJ2-7
TGTGCCAGCAGCCCCAGGGGTACTGCCTACGAGCAGTACTTC
CASSPRGTAYEQYF
>TRBD2|TRBV20-1|NA|TRBJ2-7
TGCAGTGCAGTAGCGGGAGTGGAGCAGTACTTC
CSAVAGVEQYF
>NA|TRBV3-1|NA|TRBJ2-7
TGTGCCAGCAGCCAAGTGTGCAGGGGTCAGTACGAGCAGTACTTC
CASSQVCRGQYEQYF
>TRBD1|TRBV10-1|NA|TRBJ2-2
TGCGCCAGCAGTGACTCGACAGGGAACATCGGGGAGCTGTTTTTT
CASSDSTGNIGELFF
>NA|TRBV11-2|many|TRBJ1-2
TGTGCCAGCAGCTTAGGGGGTCGGGGGAATGGCTACACCTTC
CASSLGGRGNGYTF
>NA|TRBV11-1|NA|TRBJ2-7
TGTGCCAGCAGCTTGGCGTCAGGGAATCCCTACGAGCAGTACTTC
CASSLASGNPYEQYF